A single sample is the source of the 9 T cell receptor beta chains below, sequenced in a study of TIL therapy for anti-PD-1-resistant metastatic lung cancer. The libraries were made with immunoSEQ v3. The table came from immunoSEQ multiplex PCR; TCRdb's copy has only in-frame clones and leaves some out. The data contain more than 55,000 clones, around 63% of them singletons. Time point indicated: pre-treatment sample, taken before nivolumab and TIL therapy. The source was blood, collected at baseline. These receptors were collected from a person between 30 and 79 years old with non-small cell lung cancer.

The rearrangement uses TRBV28 and TRBJ1-6; TRBD1 agrees at 9 bases. The CDR3 sequence is 15 residues long. The ends lost 6 bases at V and 7 bases at J; junction bases unmatched: 7. Germline values: CDR1 MDHEN, CDR2 SYDVKM. CDR3 region: CASSPWDRENSPLHF. The CDR3 DNA sequence: TGTGCCAGCAGCCCCTGGGACAGGGAAAATTCACCCCTCCACTTT. The full variable domain, in which reference TRBV28 and TRBJ1-6 provide the parts outside the CDR3, is DVKVTQSSRYLVKRTGEKVFLECVQDMDHENMFWYRQDPGLGLRLIYFSYDVKMKEKGDIPEGYSVSREKKERFSLILESASTNQTSMYLCASSPWDRENSPLHFGNGTRLTVT.

The chain links TRBV2 to TRBJ2-7, with unresolved D. V was cut by 6 bases and J by 3 bases, with 9 bases left in between. The CDR3 has 12 amino acids. Germline CDR1 is SNHLY and CDR2 is FYNNEI. The CDR3 nucleotides read TGTGCCAGCAGGGGCCTTTTCTACGAGCAGTACTTC. Translating it yields CASRGLFYEQYF. The whole variable domain, filled in from reference TRBV2 and TRBJ2-7, reads EPEVTQTPSHQVTQMGQEVILRCVPISNHLYFYWYRQILGQKVEFLVSFYNNEISEKSEIFDDQFSVERPDGSNFTLKIRSTKLEDSAMYFCASRGLFYEQYFGPGTRLTVT.

This clone was picked up a small number of times. CDR3 nucleotides: TGTGCCAGCAGCTTGTTGGGTAGAGGGGGCTCCACTGAAGCTTTCTTT. Its protein product is CASSLLGRGGSTEAFF. The V gene is TRBV5-4, the J gene TRBJ1-1; 7 bases map to TRBD1. V was clipped by 1 base and J by 4 bases; unmatched bases: 10. Per the germline V gene, CDR1 is SGHNT and CDR2 is YYREEE (reference sequence). This CDR3 is 16 amino acids long.

CDR3 coding DNA: TGTGCCAGCAGCTTTAACAGGGCCATCTACGAGCAGTACTTC. Amino acid sequence: CASSFNRAIYEQYF. J is TRBJ2-7 and V is TRBV6-5, with D perhaps matching TRBD1 (6 bases). This CDR3 has 14 residues. The V end lost 6 bases, the J end lost 3 bases, and 15 bases lay between the germline ends. The V gene's germline CDR1 is MNHEY and CDR2 SVGAGI.

The chain carries TRBV12-1 and TRBJ2-7; the DNA was not compared with TRBD2, the D call given in the table. TRBV12-1 is a recognized pseudogene. The CDR3 sequence is 14 residues long. This CDR3 reads CASSLTSGILEQYF. CDR3 bases: TGTGCCAGCAGCTTGACTAGCGGGATTCTCGAGCAGTACTTC.

V gene TRBV29-1 combines with J gene TRBJ1-5, with unresolved D. V lost 7 bases and J 4 bases, leaving 11 bases between the germline ends. From germline, CDR1 is SQVTM and CDR2 ANQGSEA. CDR3 length: 12 amino acids. DNA for the CDR3: TGCAGCGCAGGACTGGAGAATCAGCCCCAGCATTTT. Residues: CSAGLENQPQHF.

In this sample, this clone turned up a few times. The V gene is TRBV11-3, the J gene TRBJ1-2, with D perhaps matching TRBD1 (5 bases). The germline V and J ends were trimmed by 5 bases and 6 bases, with 13 bases remaining between them. Germline values: CDR1 SGHNT, CDR2 YENEEA. The CDR3 contains 13 residues. CDR3 residues: CASSRMMGDGYTF. The CDR3 DNA reads as TGTGCCAGCAGCAGAATGATGGGGGATGGCTACACCTTC. Combining the CDR3 with reference TRBV11-3 and TRBJ1-2 gives the whole variable domain EAGVVQSPRYKIIEKKQPVAFWCNPISGHNTLYWYLQNLGQGPELLIRYENEEAVDDSQLPKDRFSAERLKGVDSTLKIQPAELGDSAVYLCASSRMMGDGYTFGSGTRLTVV.

The chain uses TRBV11-2 and TRBJ2-3; 9 bases match TRBD2. Germline CDR1 SGHAT, CDR2 FQNNGV. The CDR3 loop spans 16 amino acids. V lost 1 base, J lost 2 bases, and 4 bases stayed unmatched. The CDR3 nucleotides read TGTGCCAGCAGCTTAGTGGCGGGGGGGGTCACAGATACGCAGTATTTT. Its translation is CASSLVAGGVTDTQYF.

The chain recombines TRBV19 with TRBJ2-2; D is ambiguous. The CDR3 has 14 amino acids. Trimming removed 11 bases from V and 3 bases from J, with 16 bases in between. CDR1 and CDR2 (germline): LNHDA, SQIVND (reference sequence). The CDR3 spells CAARAGRHTGELFF. CDR3 DNA sequence: TGTGCCGCCCGGGCTGGAAGACACACCGGGGAGCTGTTTTTT.